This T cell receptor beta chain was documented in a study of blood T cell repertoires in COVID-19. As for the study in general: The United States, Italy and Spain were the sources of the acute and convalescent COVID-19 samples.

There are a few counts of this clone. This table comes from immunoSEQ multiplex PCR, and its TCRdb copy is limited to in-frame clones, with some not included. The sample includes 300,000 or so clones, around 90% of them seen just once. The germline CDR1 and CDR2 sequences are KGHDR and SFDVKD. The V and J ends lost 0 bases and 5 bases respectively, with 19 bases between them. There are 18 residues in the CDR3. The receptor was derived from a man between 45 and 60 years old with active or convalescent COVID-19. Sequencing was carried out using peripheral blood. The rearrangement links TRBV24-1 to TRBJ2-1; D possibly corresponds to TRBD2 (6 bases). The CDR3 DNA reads TGTGCCACCAGTGATTTGGTTGGTCCTCGCGGGACTCACAATGAGCAGTTCTTC. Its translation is CATSDLVGPRGTHNEQFF.